The TCR beta chain under discussion was sequenced for a study of shared clonotypes between healthy human individuals. The method was immunoSEQ multiplex PCR; TCRdb's version includes in-frame clones alone and lacks a portion of them. The data hold 1,100,000 or so clones, with about four fifths observed a single time. The sequencing sample was made of memory CD4+ T cells from PBMCs. Specified subset: CD45RA-negative fraction. The sequence came from a man in his late teens or twenties in good health. Some clones in this sample may be carry-over from other donors' samples.

The CDR3 DNA sequence: TGCGCCAGCAGCCGAGCGGGTGACGGGAAGCAAGATACGCAGTATTTT. Its protein is CASSRAGDGKQDTQYF. The chain carries TRBV4-1 and TRBJ2-3, with D possibly being TRBD2 (6 bases). CDR3 length: 16 residues. V lost 4 bases, J lost 5 bases, and 19 bases lay in between. Germline-derived CDR1 and CDR2 are MGHRA and YSYEKL.